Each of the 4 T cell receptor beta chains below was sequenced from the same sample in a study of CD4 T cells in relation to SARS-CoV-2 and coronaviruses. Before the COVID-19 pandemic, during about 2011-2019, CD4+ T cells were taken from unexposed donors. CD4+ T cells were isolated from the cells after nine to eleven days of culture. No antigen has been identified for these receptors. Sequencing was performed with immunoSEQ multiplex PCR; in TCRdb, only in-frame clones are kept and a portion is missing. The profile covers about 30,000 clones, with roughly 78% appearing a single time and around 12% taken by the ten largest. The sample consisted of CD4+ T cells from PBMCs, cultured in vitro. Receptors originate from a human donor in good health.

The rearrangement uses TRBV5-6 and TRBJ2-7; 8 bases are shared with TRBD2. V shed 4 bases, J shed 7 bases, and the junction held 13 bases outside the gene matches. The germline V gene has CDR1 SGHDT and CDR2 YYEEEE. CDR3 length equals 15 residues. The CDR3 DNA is TGTGCCAGCAGCGGGGTGGGGACTAGGGTGCAAGAGCAGTACTTC. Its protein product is CASSGVGTRVQEQYF.

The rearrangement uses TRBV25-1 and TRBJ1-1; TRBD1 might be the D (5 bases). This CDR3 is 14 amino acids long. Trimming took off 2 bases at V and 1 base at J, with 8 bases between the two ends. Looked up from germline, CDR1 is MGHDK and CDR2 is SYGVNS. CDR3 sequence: CASSEPGTNTEAFF. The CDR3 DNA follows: TGTGCCAGCAGTGAACCCGGGACGAACACTGAAGCTTTCTTT. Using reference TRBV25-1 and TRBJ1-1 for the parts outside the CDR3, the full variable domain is EADIYQTPRYLVIGTGKKITLECSQTMGHDKMYWYQQDPGMELHLIHYSYGVNSTEKGDLSSESTVSRIRTEHFPLTLESARPSHTSQYLCASSEPGTNTEAFFGQGTRLTVV.

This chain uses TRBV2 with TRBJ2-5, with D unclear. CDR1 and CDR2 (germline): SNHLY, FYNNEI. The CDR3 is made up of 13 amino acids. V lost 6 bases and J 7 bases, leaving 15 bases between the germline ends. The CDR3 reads CASSIRTGGTQYF. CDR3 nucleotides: TGTGCCAGCAGCATTAGGACCGGCGGGACCCAGTACTTC.

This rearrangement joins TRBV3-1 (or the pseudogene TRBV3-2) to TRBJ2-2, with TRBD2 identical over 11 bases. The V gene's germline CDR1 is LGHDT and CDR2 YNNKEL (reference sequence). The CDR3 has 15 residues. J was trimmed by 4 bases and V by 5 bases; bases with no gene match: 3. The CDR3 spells CASSSLAGGTGELFF. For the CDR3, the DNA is TGTGCCAGCAGCAGTCTAGCGGGGGGCACCGGGGAGCTGTTTTTT.